One and the same sample provided the 14 T cell receptor beta chains below, sequenced in a study of OX40 agonist ivuxolimab in advanced cancers. The data were produced by immunoSEQ multiplex PCR, yet TCRdb's version contains in-frame clones alone and is incomplete. This sample has fewer than 110,000 clones, with approximately 90% found just once. The sequenced sample was CD4+ or CD8+ T cells sorted from blood, obtained in a trial of the OX40 agonist ivuxolimab. The source of these receptors is an adult with an advanced solid tumor such as melanoma, head and neck, liver or kidney cancer.

In this sample, this clone turned up once. The V gene is TRBV4-3, the J gene TRBJ1-1; the D is unclear. The CDR3 runs 15 residues. The germline V and J ends were trimmed by 0 bases and 0 bases, with 8 bases remaining between them. The germline V gene encodes CDR1 LGHNA and CDR2 YSLEER. The DNA for the CDR3 is TGCGCCAGCAGCCAAGAATGGATGATGAACACTGAAGCTTTCTTT. This codes for CASSQEWMMNTEAFF.

This clone appeared a few times. The chain uses TRBV7-9 and TRBJ2-5; tentative D call: TRBD2 (5 bases). The ends were cut back, 3 bases at V and 5 bases at J, with 13 bases in the middle. The germline gives CDR1 SEHNR, CDR2 FQNEAQ (reference sequence). This CDR3 is built from 14 residues. CDR3 sequence (DNA): TGTGCCAGCAGCTTTCCGGGATTTAATGAGACCCAGTACTTC. This encodes CASSFPGFNETQYF.

The V call is TRBV11-1, the J call TRBJ2-1; 8 bases map to TRBD2. Germline V lookup: CDR1 SGHAT, CDR2 FQDESV (reference sequence). The CDR3 sequence is 16 residues long. V shed 5 bases and J 6 bases; nucleotides not matched to a gene: 12. The CDR3 region has the DNA TGTGCCAGCAGCCCGTCCGGGACTAGTGCTTTCAATGAGCAGTTCTTC. It translates to CASSPSGTSAFNEQFF.

The genes are TRBV19 and TRBJ2-6, with D possibly called TRBD1 or TRBD2 (5 bases each). The CDR3 length is 13 residues. V lost 1 base and J 11 bases, leaving 9 bases between the germline ends. Germline V gene lookup returns CDR1 LNHDA and CDR2 SQIVND (reference sequence). The chain's CDR3 is CASSIVQGHVLTF. The CDR3 bases are TGTGCCAGTAGTATAGTGCAGGGACACGTCCTGACTTTC.

The rearrangement uses TRBV5-4 and TRBJ1-4; D perhaps matches TRBD1 (5 bases). This CDR3 spans 14 amino acids. V dropped 0 bases and J dropped 4 bases, with 7 bases sitting between them. Germline V gene sequence: CDR1 SGHNT, CDR2 YYREEE (reference sequence). This CDR3 is CASSLAGLNEKLFF. The CDR3 region has the DNA TGTGCCAGCAGCTTGGCAGGGCTTAATGAAAAACTGTTTTTT. Variable domain in full (rest from reference TRBV5-4 and TRBJ1-4): ETGVTQSPTHLIKTRGQQVTLRCSSQSGHNTVSWYQQALGQGPQFIFQYYREEENGRGNFPPRFSGLQFPNYSSELNVNALELDDSALYLCASSLAGLNEKLFFGSGTQLSVL.

This chain joins TRBV6-6 and TRBJ2-3; unclear D gene. Germline V gene data show CDR1 as MNHNY and CDR2 as SVGAGI (reference sequence). The CDR3 sequence is 14 residues long. V lost 0 bases and J 4 bases, leaving 8 bases between the germline ends. The DNA for the CDR3 is TGTGCCAGCAGTTACTCGGGCGAGCCAGATACGCAGTATTTT. Translating gives CASSYSGEPDTQYF.

As regards this clone: The junction and the germline gene differ at one end; a read error may be behind it. The chain links TRBV6-5 to TRBJ2-7; tentative D call: TRBD2 (5 bases). CDR3 size: 13 residues. From germline, CDR1 is MNHEY and CDR2 SVGAGI. Written as DNA, the CDR3 is TGTGCCAGCGGTTACGGGATTGCCTACGAGCAGTACTTC. It yields the protein CASGYGIAYEQYF.

This chain links TRBV9 with TRBJ2-3, with D perhaps assigned TRBD1 or TRBD2 (6 bases each). Germline lookup yields CDR1 SGDLS and CDR2 YYNGEE. There are 14 residues in the CDR3. V was pared by 0 bases and J by 6 bases, with 11 bases between. CDR3 protein: CASSVGSGGDTQYF. As DNA, the CDR3 is TGTGCCAGCAGCGTAGGTTCCGGGGGCGATACGCAGTATTTT.

The chain uses TRBV28 and TRBJ2-7; the D gene is possibly TRBD2 (6 bases). The CDR3 has 13 residues. Germline V gene data show CDR1 as MDHEN and CDR2 as SYDVKM. V was cut by 6 bases and J by 3 bases, with 12 bases left in between. The CDR3 DNA is TGTGCCAGCAGGACCGCTAGCGTCTACGAGCAGTACTTC. It translates to CASRTASVYEQYF. The full variable domain, with the rest looked up from reference TRBV28 and TRBJ2-7, is DVKVTQSSRYLVKRTGEKVFLECVQDMDHENMFWYRQDPGLGLRLIYFSYDVKMKEKGDIPEGYSVSREKKERFSLILESASTNQTSMYLCASRTASVYEQYFGPGTRLTVT.

The chain joins TRBV28 to TRBJ2-5; D is perhaps TRBD2 (6 bases). The CDR3 is 16 amino acids. Trimming removed 7 bases at V and 5 bases at J, with 23 bases between. CDR1 MDHEN and CDR2 SYDVKM come from the germline V gene. The CDR3 is CASTPNRRGTRETQYF. The CDR3 nucleotides are TGTGCCAGCACCCCAAATCGCCGGGGGACGCGGGAGACCCAGTACTTC.

The rearrangement links TRBV5-4 to TRBJ2-1; 10 nucleotides agree with TRBD1. The germline V gene encodes CDR1 SGHNT and CDR2 YYREEE (reference sequence). With 4 bases clipped from V and 2 bases from J, the junction kept 3 bases outside the gene matches. This CDR3 is 15 amino acids long. The CDR3 region is CASSTGQGAYNEQFF. CDR3 coding DNA: TGTGCCAGCAGCACCGGACAGGGGGCCTACAATGAGCAGTTCTTC.

This chain connects TRBV28 to TRBJ1-2, with D uncertain. The CDR3 extends over 12 amino acids. Trimming took 2 bases from V and 4 from J, leaving 5 bases between them. Germline V gene data show CDR1 as MDHEN and CDR2 as SYDVKM. CDR3 sequence reads: CASSLDLYGYTF. The CDR3 bases are TGTGCCAGCAGTTTAGACCTCTATGGCTACACCTTC.

The chain employs TRBV2 and TRBJ1-2; D remains ambiguous. CDR1 is SNHLY, CDR2 FYNNEI, per germline. The CDR3 is 12 amino acids. Deletions cut 0 bases from V and 8 bases from J, with 7 bases between. The CDR3 here is CASSEALGGYTF. CDR3 in DNA: TGTGCCAGCAGTGAAGCGCTGGGGGGCTACACCTTC.

This chain connects TRBV5-1 to TRBJ2-2; perhaps TRBD1 as D (5 bases). CDR3 length: 16 amino acids. Germline CDR1 SGHRS, CDR2 YFSETQ. Trimming removed 0 bases from V and 3 bases from J, with 12 bases in between. DNA of the CDR3: TGCGCCAGCAGCTTGGGTTTCAGGGTTGACACCGGGGAGCTGTTTTTT. It specifies CASSLGFRVDTGELFF.